This T cell receptor (beta chain) emerged from a study of shared clonotypes between healthy human individuals. Across the study: Per donor, CD8 memory used one plate, CD8 naive used two, CD4 memory used three and CD4 naive used three.

Comments on this clone: Its antigen is not known.

Here immunoSEQ multiplex PCR was the method, and the copy in TCRdb shows in-frame clones only, minus some. The data show 950,000 to 1,100,000 clones, roughly 80% seen once. Study-level findings and limits: Rarefaction showed that sequencing of sorted subsets was incomplete (despite large depth). The represented genetic and exposure-history diversity was limited by the small number of donors.

This CDR3 has 13 residues. Germline CDR1 is SGHRS and CDR2 is YFSETQ. V lost 0 bases to trimming and J lost 10 bases, with 11 bases between them. This TCR came from a man between 18 and 35 years old in good health. Material: memory CD4+ T cells sorted from blood. Subset here: CD45RA-negative fraction. The chain employs TRBV5-1 and TRBJ2-1; no definite D call. CDR3 sequence reads: CASSLAVSREQFF. In DNA form, the CDR3 reads TGCGCCAGCAGCTTGGCCGTCTCTAGGGAGCAGTTCTTC.